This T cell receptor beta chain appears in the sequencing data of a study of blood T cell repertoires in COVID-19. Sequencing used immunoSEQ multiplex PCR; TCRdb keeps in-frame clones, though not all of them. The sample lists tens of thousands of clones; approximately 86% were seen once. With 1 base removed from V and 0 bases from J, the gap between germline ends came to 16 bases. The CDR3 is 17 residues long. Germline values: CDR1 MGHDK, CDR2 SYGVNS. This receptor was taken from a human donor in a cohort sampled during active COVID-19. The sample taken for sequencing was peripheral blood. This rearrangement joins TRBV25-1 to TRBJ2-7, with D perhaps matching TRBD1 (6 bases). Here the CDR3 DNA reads TGTGCCAGCAGTGAATCCGCGGACAGCTTTCTCTCCTACGAGCAGTACTTC. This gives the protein CASSESADSFLSYEQYF.